These 32 T cell receptor beta chains share one sample of origin, sequenced in a study of blood T cells in healthy people across ages. The use of a sample-barcoded 5' primer and a J-beta primer mix characterized a second PCR of about 7 to 12 cycles. A single record per CDR3 protein comes from TCRdb applying MiXCR to the 5' RACE reads. The sample yields 1.4 million to 1.5 million distinct CDR3 sequences, around 39% seen once. The sample taken for sequencing was blood. Receptors were obtained from a woman between 18 and 29 years old in good health.

In this sample, this clonotype turned up many times. This CDR3 reads CASSFTSASYEQYF. CDR3 sequence (DNA): TGTGCCAGCAGCTTCACTAGCGCCTCCTACGAGCAGTACTTC. The chain uses TRBV7-2 and TRBJ2-7, with TRBD2 matching over 7 bases. J lost 0 bases, V lost 3 bases, and 2 bases had no gene match. The CDR3 spans 14 residues. Per the germline V gene, CDR1 is SGHTA and CDR2 is FQGNSA.

The rearrangement links TRBV27 to TRBJ2-1; D is unclear. Germline lookup yields CDR1 MNHEY and CDR2 SMNVEV (reference sequence). Between the trimmed V and J ends, which lost 0 bases and 13 bases, there was a span of 19 bases. This CDR3 contains 15 residues. CDR3 DNA sequence: TGTGCCAGCAGTTTATCGGGCGCGGATGGAGAGACCCAGTTCTTC. This sequence encodes CASSLSGADGETQFF.

The chain uses TRBV6-5 and TRBJ2-7; D uncertain. Near its end, the DNA agrees better with TRBJ2-5, so the J call may be wrong. CDR3 size: 11 residues. Germline CDR1 and CDR2: MNHEY and SVGAGI. The CDR3 DNA reads TGTGCCAGCATCTTCGCTGGGACCCAGTACTTC. Protein sequence: CASIFAGTQYF.

This chain links TRBV6-1 with TRBJ1-2, with a tentative D call TRBD1 (6 bases). The V end was cut by 4 bases, the J end by 8 bases, with 17 bases between. This CDR3 is 14 amino acids long. Germline V CDR1 and CDR2: MNHNS, SASEGT. The CDR3 DNA sequence: TGTGCCAGCAGTGGAGGGACACACGTAGGAGGCTACACCTTC. This codes for CASSGGTHVGGYTF.

Comment on this clonotype: A read error may account for a junction end that differs from germline. This sequence joins TRBV7-9 and TRBJ1-6; 8 bases are a match to TRBD1. The CDR3 spans 15 residues. CDR1 is SEHNR and CDR2 is FQNEAQ in the germline V gene (reference sequence). CDR3 amino acids: CASSLQGAVNSSLHF. In DNA form, the CDR3 reads TGTGCCAGCAGCTTACAGGGGGCCGTTAATTCATCCCTCCACTTT.

This clonotype has ten or more counts. The chain joins TRBV2 to TRBJ2-3; D is ambiguous. This CDR3 contains 13 residues. Germline V lookup: CDR1 SNHLY, CDR2 FYNNEI. Deletions cut 3 bases from V and 0 bases from J, with 4 bases between. In DNA form, the CDR3 reads TGTGCCAGCAGTGACATTAGCACAGATACGCAGTATTTT. Translated, it gives CASSDISTDTQYF.

The chain employs TRBV10-3 and TRBJ1-2; D remains ambiguous. Trimming removed 10 bases from V and 4 bases from J, with 25 bases in between. This CDR3 region has 16 residues. CDR1 is ENHRY and CDR2 is SYGVKD in the germline V gene. CDR3 coding DNA: TGTGCCACCGAGGAGGGTGAGGACCAACCCTCCTATGGCTACACCTTC. This encodes CATEEGEDQPSYGYTF.

This clonotype occurred a few times. This chain joins TRBV9 and TRBJ2-5; 8 positions agree with TRBD2. Germline CDR1 and CDR2: SGDLS and YYNGEE. V gave up 0 bases and J gave up 5 bases; unmatched junction bases: 6. CDR3 length: 15 residues. The CDR3, as DNA: TGTGCCAGCAGCGTAGCAGCGGGGGCCGGGGAGACCCAGTACTTC. Its protein is CASSVAAGAGETQYF.

J is TRBJ2-5 and V is TRBV14; no reliable D call. CDR3 length: 18 amino acids. Germline V gene data show CDR1 as SGHDN and CDR2 as FVKESK. Trimming removed 0 bases at V and 1 base at J, with 18 bases between. The chain's CDR3 is CASSQDRCSPNLQETQYF. CDR3 sequence (DNA): TGTGCCAGCAGCCAAGATCGATGCAGCCCGAACCTCCAAGAGACCCAGTACTTC. The full variable domain, completed using reference TRBV14 and TRBJ2-5, is EAGVTQFPSHSVIEKGQTVTLRCDPISGHDNLYWYRRVMGKEIKFLLHFVKESKQDESGMPNNRFLAERTGGTYSTLKVQPAELEDSGVYFCASSQDRCSPNLQETQYFGPGTRLLVL.

Written as DNA, the CDR3 is TGCAGTGCTAGGCCCCACCACGAGCAGTACTTC. Translation gives CSARPHHEQYF. The chain carries TRBV20-1 and TRBJ2-7; no reliable D call. Germline V gene data show CDR1 as DFQATT and CDR2 as SNEGSKA (reference sequence). The CDR3 is made up of 11 amino acids. V gave up 3 bases and J gave up 5 bases, with 8 bases separating them.

This rearrangement joins TRBV2 to TRBJ2-3, with 10 nucleotides matching TRBD2. V dropped 4 bases and J dropped 4; count of bases not matched to a gene: 5. CDR3 length: 15 residues. Germline CDR1 is SNHLY and CDR2 is FYNNEI. Written as DNA, the CDR3 is TGTGCCAGCAGTGCAGCGGGGGGGGTACCAGATACGCAGTATTTT. Translated: CASSAAGGVPDTQYF.

This clonotype was picked up many times. CDR3 loop: CASSLGLAGAYNEQFF. DNA of the CDR3: TGTGCCAGCAGCCTAGGACTAGCGGGGGCGTACAATGAGCAGTTCTTC. The rearrangement uses TRBV7-2 and TRBJ2-1; 13 bases align to TRBD2. The V gene's germline CDR1 is SGHTA and CDR2 FQGNSA. The CDR3 is made up of 16 amino acids. The ends lost 5 bases at V and 4 bases at J; junction bases unmatched: 5.

The chain joins TRBV27 to TRBJ2-1; D is unclear. Germline V gene data show CDR1 as MNHEY and CDR2 as SMNVEV (reference sequence). V was clipped by 2 bases and J by 10 bases, with 15 bases between them. CDR3 length: 14 residues. CDR3 sequence (DNA): TGTGCCAGCAGTTTAGGCTACCCGGCGGTAGAGCAGTTCTTC. Encoded protein: CASSLGYPAVEQFF.

The V call is TRBV6-1, the J call TRBJ2-1; D uncertain. V lost 4 bases to trimming and J lost 4 bases, with 11 bases between them. Germline V gene sequence: CDR1 MNHNS, CDR2 SASEGT. The CDR3 has 14 residues. CDR3 DNA sequence: TGTGCCAGCAGTGGTAATGGAGCTTACAATGAGCAGTTCTTC. It is translated as CASSGNGAYNEQFF.

The rearrangement links TRBV10-3 to TRBJ2-3; 11 bases map to TRBD2. The CDR3 has 19 residues. Losses at the gene ends were 6 bases for V and 0 bases for J; bases not matched to a gene: 14. Per the germline V gene, CDR1 is ENHRY and CDR2 is SYGVKD. The CDR3 DNA reads as TGTGCCATCAGCCTGGGACTAGCGGACGCCCTCCGTAGCACAGATACGCAGTATTTT. Its protein product is CAISLGLADALRSTDTQYF.

The chain employs TRBV5-1 and TRBJ2-1; possibly TRBD1 for D (6 bases). The germline V gene encodes CDR1 SGHRS and CDR2 YFSETQ. Trimming took 4 bases from V and 3 from J, leaving 17 bases between them. The CDR3 is 16 residues long. CDR3 sequence: CASSAAEGGRYNEQFF. CDR3 nucleotides: TGCGCCAGCAGCGCTGCAGAAGGGGGTCGCTACAATGAGCAGTTCTTC.

In regard to this clonotype: One end of the junction does not line up with germline, which may come from a read error. This chain links TRBV6-1 with TRBJ1-2; unclear D gene. Germline V gene data show CDR1 as MNHNS and CDR2 as SASEGT. The CDR3 is made up of 13 amino acids. CDR3 DNA: TGTGCCAGCAGTGAAGCTGCGGCCTATGGCTGCACCTTC. Its translation: CASSEAAAYGCTF.

The chain recombines TRBV28 with TRBJ2-5, with 7 bases that match TRBD1. CDR1 is MDHEN, CDR2 SYDVKM, per germline. With 4 bases clipped from V and 1 base from J, the junction kept 15 bases outside the gene matches. The CDR3 consists of 18 residues. The DNA of the CDR3 is TGTGCCAGCAGTTCCTCCTATACAGGGGCTGTGATCCAAGAGACCCAGTACTTC. As protein: CASSSSYTGAVIQETQYF.

This rearrangement joins TRBV2 to TRBJ1-2; 7 nucleotides match TRBD1. V gave up 11 bases and J gave up 5 bases; unmatched junction bases: 8. The CDR3 sequence is 12 residues long. Looked up from germline, CDR1 is SNHLY and CDR2 is FYNNEI. The CDR3 region has the DNA TGTGCCGTCGACAAGACAGGGTATGGCTACACCTTC. Translated: CAVDKTGYGYTF.

The rearrangement joins TRBV6-5 to TRBJ2-1; D is perhaps TRBD2 (5 bases). V shed 2 bases and J shed 6 bases, with 17 bases lying between them. CDR1 MNHEY and CDR2 SVGAGI come from the germline V gene. CDR3 size: 16 residues. CDR3 sequence reads: CASSYGGPRPGNEQFF. The CDR3 DNA is TGTGCCAGCAGTTACGGAGGCCCTCGCCCGGGCAATGAGCAGTTCTTC.

The rearrangement links TRBV7-2 to TRBJ1-2; 10 bases agree with TRBD1. The V segment lost 4 bases and the J segment 2 bases; nucleotides outside the gene matches: 1. Looked up from germline, CDR1 is SGHTA and CDR2 is FQGNSA. The CDR3 has 14 amino acids. CDR3 nucleotide sequence: TGTGCCAGCAGCTGGGACAGGGGAAACTATGGCTACACCTTC. This codes for CASSWDRGNYGYTF.

This clonotype has a handful of counts. The V call is TRBV4-2, the J call TRBJ2-5; the D is unclear. The J call is doubtful: the DNA matches TRBJ2-7 better. This CDR3 contains 13 residues. The germline CDR1 and CDR2 sequences are LGHNA and YNFKEQ. CDR3 nucleotides: TGTGCCAGCAGCCGAGAAGGGACCTACGAGCAGTACTTC. This translates into CASSREGTYEQYF.

CDR3 sequence reads: CASSPQGLNEAFF. The CDR3 DNA is TGTGCCAGCAGCCCACAGGGTTTAAATGAAGCTTTCTTT. The chain links TRBV7-9 to TRBJ1-1; D is perhaps TRBD1 (6 bases). The V and J ends lost 5 bases and 7 bases respectively, with 14 bases between them. CDR3 length equals 13 residues. Germline V gene sequence: CDR1 SEHNR, CDR2 FQNEAQ (reference sequence).

The J gene is TRBJ2-7, the V gene TRBV5-1; 10 bases agree with TRBD2. The better agreement between TRBJ2-5 and the DNA end casts doubt on the J call. CDR1 is SGHRS, CDR2 YFSETQ, per germline. The CDR3 extends over 17 amino acids. The DNA for the CDR3 is TGCGCCAGCAGCTTGGACGGGGCTAGCGGGGGAGGGGAGACCCAGTACTTC. It encodes CASSLDGASGGGETQYF.

The CDR3 loop is CAISRELAGSNNEQFF. CDR3 DNA sequence: TGTGCCATCAGCCGAGAACTAGCGGGCTCGAACAATGAGCAGTTCTTC. The chain combines TRBV10-3 with TRBJ2-1; 9 nucleotides align to TRBD2. There are 16 residues in the CDR3. The V and J ends lost 6 bases and 5 bases, in that order; junction bases with no gene match: 11. Per the germline V gene, CDR1 is ENHRY and CDR2 is SYGVKD.

As regards this clonotype: The germline gene is not matched at one end of the junction; a read error may be the cause. The CDR3 sequence: CASSSVLADNEQFF. DNA for the CDR3: TGTGCCAGCAGCTCAGTTCTAGCGGACAACGAGCAGTTCTTC. The rearrangement uses TRBV7-7 and TRBJ2-1; 7 bases map to TRBD2. The CDR3 covers 14 residues. Germline CDR1 is SSHAT and CDR2 is FNYEAQ (reference sequence). The whole variable domain, remainder taken from reference TRBV7-7 and TRBJ2-1, is GAGVSQSPRYKVTKRGQDVTLRCDPISSHATLYWYQQALGQGPEFLTYFNYEAQPDKSGLPSDRFSAERPEGSISTLTIQRTEQRDSAMYRCASSSVLADNEQFFGPGTRLTVL.

This clonotype was found once. The CDR3, as DNA: TGTGCCAGCAGCTTCCGGGACGGCACATTCGGCTACACCTTC. Protein: CASSFRDGTFGYTF. The chain joins TRBV11-2 to TRBJ1-2; D possibly corresponds to TRBD1 (5 bases). V lost 3 bases to trimming and J lost 8 bases, with 16 bases between them. The CDR3 contains 14 residues. Germline V gives CDR1 SGHAT, CDR2 FQNNGV.

This chain uses TRBV27 with TRBJ2-3, with D uncertain. The CDR3 runs to 13 residues. Trimming pared 2 bases from V and 6 bases from J, leaving 9 bases between. The germline V gene has CDR1 MNHEY and CDR2 SMNVEV (reference sequence). The CDR3 DNA is TGTGCCAGCAGTTTAAGGTTGGTGGATACGCAGTATTTT. It is translated as CASSLRLVDTQYF.

In this sample, this clonotype turned up a few times. The V gene is TRBV12-3 or TRBV12-4, the J gene TRBJ1-5; D is ambiguous. The V gene lost 5 bases and the J gene lost 3 bases, with 14 bases spanning the gap. The CDR3 sequence is 15 residues long. The CDR3: CASSKGLGFNQPQHF. The CDR3 DNA reads TGTGCCAGCAGTAAAGGGCTGGGGTTCAATCAGCCCCAGCATTTT.

This clonotype was detected ten times or more. The chain has TRBV27 and TRBJ2-7; D is unclear. The V and J ends lost 6 bases and 1 base respectively, with 10 bases between them. Germline lookup yields CDR1 MNHEY and CDR2 SMNVEV (reference sequence). The CDR3 runs to 13 residues. CDR3 coding DNA: TGTGCCAGCAGCCCAAGGGTATCCTACGAGCAGTACTTC. Protein product: CASSPRVSYEQYF.

This clonotype was detected only a few times. The CDR3 coding sequence is TGTGCCAGCAGCGTAGCCGAGTGGACCTACGAGCAGTACTTC. Translation gives CASSVAEWTYEQYF. The V call is TRBV9, the J call TRBJ2-7; D unresolved. There are 14 residues in the CDR3. Germline V lookup: CDR1 SGDLS, CDR2 YYNGEE. V lost 0 bases and J 2 bases, leaving 9 bases between the germline ends.

This clonotype was detected only a few times. V gene TRBV10-3 combines with J gene TRBJ1-5; TRBD1 agrees at 8 bases. CDR1 is ENHRY and CDR2 is SYGVKD in the germline V gene. The CDR3 contains 13 residues. V trimming: 10 bases; J trimming: 6 bases; junction bases outside the gene matches: 8. The CDR3 sequence: CASQGQGGQPQHF. The CDR3 bases are TGTGCCAGCCAAGGACAGGGTGGTCAGCCCCAGCATTTT.